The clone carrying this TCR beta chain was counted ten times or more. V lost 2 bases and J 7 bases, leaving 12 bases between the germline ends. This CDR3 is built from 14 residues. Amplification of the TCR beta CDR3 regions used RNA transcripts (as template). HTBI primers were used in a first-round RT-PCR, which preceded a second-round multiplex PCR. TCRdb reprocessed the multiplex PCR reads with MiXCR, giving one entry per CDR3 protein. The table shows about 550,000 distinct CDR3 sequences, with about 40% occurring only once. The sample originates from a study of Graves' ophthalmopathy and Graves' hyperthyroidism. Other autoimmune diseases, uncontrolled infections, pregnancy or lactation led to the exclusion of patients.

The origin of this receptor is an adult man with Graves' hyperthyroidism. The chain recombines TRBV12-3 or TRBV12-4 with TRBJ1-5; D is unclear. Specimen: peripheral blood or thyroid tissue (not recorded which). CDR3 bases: TGTGCCAGCAGTTTATTCGGGTTGGGCCAGCCCCAGCATTTT. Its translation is CASSLFGLGQPQHF.